The clone carrying this T cell receptor beta chain was counted ten times or more. This sample was taken from a study of T-cell reconstitution after alpha-beta-depleted transplantation in children. CDR3 length equals 13 residues. Trimming removed 5 bases at V and 3 bases at J, with 8 bases between. The germline gives CDR1 MNHEY, CDR2 SVGAGI. A TCRbeta library incorporating unique molecular identifiers was prepared. TCRdb reprocessed the PCR reads via MiXCR and lists one record per CDR3 protein. The sample includes more than 200,000 distinct CDR3 sequences, 9.7% of them seen just once. The rearrangement uses TRBV6-5 and TRBJ1-5; D not resolved. The sequencing used PBMCs from the stem cell graft donor, collected from the stem cell graft. The clonotype was recovered from a human donor who donated a stem cell graft to a child with SCID. CDR3 amino acids: CASSLPDNQPQHF. The CDR3 bases are TGTGCCAGCAGTCTACCGGACAATCAGCCCCAGCATTTT.